This passage covers 13 T cell receptor beta chains from one sample sequenced in a study of T-cell memory formation after mild COVID-19. Each CDR3 protein gets one entry after TCRdb re-called the 5' RACE reads with MiXCR. The sample carries 250,000 to 300,000 distinct CDR3 sequences, 15% to 20% recorded once. Sequencing was carried out using PBMCs or a T cell subset sorted from them (not recorded which). Receptors were obtained from a man aged 18 to 35 who had mild COVID-19 (a few samples of this study predate the infection). Cell type and time point are not known.

This clonotype was picked up many times. The chain uses TRBV12-3 or TRBV12-4 and TRBJ2-7; 8 bases align to TRBD2. V shed 7 bases and J 4 bases; nucleotides not matched to a gene: 9. The CDR3 extends over 14 amino acids. CDR3 DNA: TGTGCCAGCAACCAAGGGCCGGGAGGGTACGAGCAGTACTTC. It is translated as CASNQGPGGYEQYF.

Remarks on this clonotype: A read error is possible here, since a much larger clone lies one base away. This rearrangement joins TRBV7-2 to TRBJ1-4; D ambiguous. Germline CDR1 SGHTA, CDR2 FQGNSA. This CDR3 region has 13 residues. Trimming shortened V by 1 base and J by 5 bases, and 5 bases separated the two germline ends. DNA of the CDR3: TGTGCCAGCAGCTTAGGGCGGAATGAAAAACTGTTTTTT. Translating it yields CASSLGRNEKLFF.

This clonotype turned up a few times. The chain has TRBV12-3 or TRBV12-4 and TRBJ2-7; D is unclear. Trimming took off 6 bases at V and 1 base at J, with 10 bases between the two ends. The CDR3 extends over 13 amino acids. CDR3 amino acids: CASSPPKSYEQYV. The CDR3 DNA follows: TGTGCCAGCAGCCCACCTAAGTCCTACGAGCAGTACGTC.

The chain couples TRBV5-5 to TRBJ2-7; D is unclear. Germline CDR1 and CDR2: SGHKS and YYEKEE (reference sequence). This CDR3 has 14 amino acids. Trimming took off 1 base at V and 2 bases at J, with 10 bases between the two ends. The DNA of the CDR3 is TGTGCCAGCAGCTTGAGGGCTCCCCCCTACGAGCAGTACGTC. This translates into CASSLRAPPYEQYV.

This clonotype was seen more than once but under ten times. The rearrangement links TRBV5-6 to TRBJ2-3; possibly TRBD2 for D (6 bases). The CDR3 is 15 amino acids. CDR1 and CDR2 (germline): SGHDT, YYEEEE. Trimming left V 4 bases short and J 5 bases short, with 17 bases between. CDR3 region: CASSVGGNRIDTQYF. The CDR3, as DNA: TGTGCCAGCAGCGTCGGCGGGAACCGGATAGATACGCAGTATTTT.

The chain is built from TRBV7-3 and TRBJ2-1; 10 positions match TRBD2. Germline CDR1 and CDR2: SGHTA and FQGTGA. The junction had 6 bases not matched to a gene; V was cut back by 5 bases and J by 2 bases. The CDR3 runs 16 residues. CDR3 amino acids: CASSPLSGGTYNEQFF. The CDR3 region has the DNA TGTGCCAGCAGCCCCCTTAGCGGGGGGACCTACAATGAGCAGTTCTTC.

This clonotype appeared many times. The chain combines TRBV11-2 with TRBJ2-3; TRBD2 matches at 7 bases. The CDR3 length is 12 residues. The trim removed 5 bases at V and 4 bases at J, leaving 0 bases unmatched. The germline gives CDR1 SGHAT, CDR2 FQNNGV. CDR3 protein: CASSRGADTQYF. As DNA, the CDR3 is TGTGCCAGCAGCCGGGGGGCAGATACGCAGTATTTT.

The rearrangement uses TRBV6-5 and TRBJ2-1, with 13 bases lining up with TRBD2. The CDR3 is 15 amino acids. The V segment lost 5 bases and the J segment 10 bases; nucleotides outside the gene matches: 8. Germline CDR1 reads MNHEY; CDR2 reads SVGAGI. The CDR3, as DNA: TGTGCCAGCAGTCTAGGACTAGCGGGGGTAGGAGAGCAGTTCTTC. This codes for CASSLGLAGVGEQFF.

This clonotype was counted between two and nine times. The gene calls are TRBV4-1 and TRBJ2-3; tentative D call: TRBD2 (6 bases). CDR1 is MGHRA, CDR2 YSYEKL, per germline. V was pared by 1 base and J by 1 base, with 9 bases between. The CDR3 is 15 residues long. For the CDR3, the DNA is TGCGCCAGCAGCCAAGGACGCGGGGGCACAGATACGCAGTATTTT. It is translated as CASSQGRGGTDTQYF.

CDR3 bases: TGTGCCAGCCCCCCGGGACAAGACCCTGGTGAGCAGTTCTTC. This gives the protein CASPPGQDPGEQFF. The chain employs TRBV2 and TRBJ2-1; perhaps TRBD1 as D (6 bases). Germline V gives CDR1 SNHLY, CDR2 FYNNEI. This CDR3 has 14 residues. Trimming took 8 bases from V and 9 from J, leaving 20 bases between them. Complete variable domain (other parts from reference TRBV2 and TRBJ2-1): EPEVTQTPSHQVTQMGQEVILRCVPISNHLYFYWYRQILGQKVEFLVSFYNNEISEKSEIFDDQFSVERPDGSNFTLKIRSTKLEDSAMYFCASPPGQDPGEQFFGPGTRLTVL.

CDR3 region: CASSPPGHTDTQYF. The CDR3 DNA reads as TGTGCCAGCAGTCCCCCCGGACACACAGATACGCAGTATTTT. V gene TRBV28 combines with J gene TRBJ2-3, with D perhaps TRBD1 (5 bases). The CDR3 is made up of 14 amino acids. Germline CDR1 reads MDHEN; CDR2 reads SYDVKM. V lost 5 bases and J 2 bases, leaving 11 bases between the germline ends.

This clonotype was counted between two and nine times. The chain joins TRBV28 to TRBJ2-7, with D unresolved. V was clipped by 3 bases and J by 2 bases, with 14 bases between them. The V gene's germline CDR1 is MDHEN and CDR2 SYDVKM. CDR3 length: 15 residues. CDR3 sequence reads: CASSFSHEGTYEQYV. The DNA for the CDR3 is TGTGCCAGCAGTTTTAGTCACGAAGGCACCTACGAGCAGTACGTC.

This clonotype has more than one count but fewer than ten. J is TRBJ2-1 and V is TRBV28, with no clear D. The V end lost 8 bases, the J end lost 4 bases, and 9 bases lay between the germline ends. This CDR3 comprises 12 residues. The germline CDR1 and CDR2 sequences are MDHEN and SYDVKM. The CDR3 DNA follows: TGTGCCAGCGTCTCTTCGTACAATGAGCAGTTCTTC. As protein: CASVSSYNEQFF.